A selection of T cell receptor beta chains follows, all from one sample in a study of blood T cell repertoires in COVID-19. Sequenced by immunoSEQ multiplex PCR; TCRdb stores in-frame clones only, minus some. The table includes about 140,000 clones, around 89% detected once. The sequenced material came from peripheral blood. These TCRs come from a man in his 60s with active or convalescent COVID-19. CDR3s include the opening cysteine and the closing phenylalanine or tryptophan. A D gene is named only where the DNA matches it firmly. Rows give clone size only sometimes, using once, few, many, or a class for an expanded clone.

TRBJ1-4 . TRBD1 TRBV4-3 15 CASSERGPTNEKLFF TGCGCCAGCAGCGAGAGGGGGCCAACTAATGAAAAACTGTTTTTT
TRBJ1-1 once . TRBV3-1/TRBV3-2 13 CASSQGGLTEAFF TGTGCCAGCAGCCAGGGTGGGCTCACTGAAGCTTTCTTT
TRBJ2-5 . TRBD2 TRBV2 14 CASSEGAGYQTQYF TGTGCCAGCAGTGAAGGAGCGGGGTACCAGACCCAGTACTTC
TRBJ2-5 . TRBD2 TRBV4-3 15 CASSLGLAAQETQYF TGCGCCAGCAGCCTAGGACTAGCGGCCCAAGAGACCCAGTACTTC
TRBJ2-1 once . TRBV27 16 CASSTLRLVSYNEQFF TGTGCCAGCAGCACTCTGAGATTGGTATCCTACAATGAGCAGTTCTTC
TRBJ1-2 . TRBD1 TRBV4-3 14 CASSPSAGGGGYTF TGCGCCAGCAGCCCTTCGGCAGGGGGAGGTGGCTACACCTTC
TRBJ1-1 . TRBD1 TRBV28 13 CASSAPQGAEAFF TGTGCCAGCAGTGCACCCCAGGGGGCTGAAGCTTTCTTT
TRBJ2-4 . . TRBV27 13 CASTDSVKNIQYF TGTGCCAGTACCGACAGTGTCAAAAACATTCAGTACTTC
TRBJ2-2 . . TRBV30 15 CAWSVVQMNTGELFF TGTGCCTGGAGTGTGGTGCAGATGAACACCGGGGAGCTGTTTTTT
TRBJ2-7 . TRBD2 TRBV4-3 18 CASSQETVGTSGTYEQYF TGCGCCAGCAGCCAAGAGACAGTGGGGACTAGCGGAACCTACGAGCAGTACTTC
TRBJ1-5 . . TRBV30 13 CAWSVGENQPQHF TGTGCCTGGAGTGTCGGGGAAAATCAGCCCCAGCATTTT
TRBJ1-2 . TRBD1 TRBV7-8 16 CASSLRATGQIYGYTF TGTGCCAGCAGCTTAAGAGCTACGGGACAGATTTATGGCTACACCTTC
TRBJ2-7 . TRBD1 TRBV5-4 15 CASSLAGTGSYEQYF TGTGCCAGCAGCTTGGCGGGGACAGGTTCCTACGAGCAGTACTTC
TRBJ2-1 . TRBD1 TRBV7-2 17 CASSFGGGTGPYNEQFF TGTGCCAGCAGCTTCGGTGGAGGGACAGGGCCTTACAATGAGCAGTTCTTC
TRBJ2-7 . TRBD1 TRBV9 13 CASSDRGYYEQYF TGTGCCAGCAGCGACAGGGGTTACTACGAGCAGTACTTC
TRBJ2-3 . TRBD2 TRBV27 17 CASSLTGQREATDTQYF TGTGCCAGCAGTTTAACGGGCCAGCGGGAGGCCACAGATACGCAGTATTTT
TRBJ1-2 . . TRBV18 13 CASSPSTIYGYTF TGTGCCAGCTCACCATCGACTATCTATGGCTACACCTTC
TRBJ2-1 . . TRBV12-3/TRBV12-4 13 CASSLPGGNEQFF TGTGCCAGCAGCCTTCCGGGCGGGAATGAGCAGTTCTTC
TRBJ2-1 . TRBD2 TRBV24-1 16 CATSDIAGAAYNEQFF TGTGCCACCAGTGACATAGCGGGAGCGGCCTACAATGAGCAGTTCTTC
TRBJ2-7 . . TRBV5-1 14 CASSLSQGPYEQYF TGCGCCAGCAGCTTGTCGCAGGGCCCCTACGAGCAGTACTTC
TRBJ1-4 . TRBD1 TRBV15 17 CATSWTGRAGTNEKLFF TGTGCCACCAGCTGGACAGGGAGGGCGGGTACTAATGAAAAACTGTTTTTT
TRBJ2-3 . . TRBV18 15 CASSPPRQGRDTQYF TGTGCCAGCTCACCACCGCGGCAGGGAAGAGATACGCAGTATTTT
TRBJ2-1 once . TRBV18 17 CASSLTSTGRENNEQFF TGTGCCAGCTCCCTCACTAGCACAGGTCGGGAAAACAATGAGCAGTTCTTC
TRBJ1-1 . . TRBV6-5 13 CASSYPGWAEAFF TGTGCCAGCAGTTACCCGGGGTGGGCTGAAGCTTTCTTT
TRBJ2-3 . TRBD1 TRBV7-2 17 CASSWPRQGTSTDTQYF TGTGCCAGCAGCTGGCCCAGACAGGGCACTAGCACAGATACGCAGTATTTT
TRBJ2-3 . . TRBV2 15 CASSTGTMTGDTQYF TGTGCCAGCAGTACGGGGACCATGACAGGTGATACGCAGTATTTT
TRBJ2-4 . TRBD1 TRBV28 15 CASSGQGLAKNIQYF TGTGCCAGCAGCGGACAGGGATTAGCCAAAAACATTCAGTACTTC
TRBJ2-1 . . TRBV19 17 CASSIELGTSSYNEQFF TGTGCCAGTAGTATAGAGCTGGGGACAAGCTCCTACAATGAGCAGTTCTTC
TRBJ1-2 . TRBD1 TRBV27 16 CASSPGPGTGGRGYTF TGTGCCAGCAGCCCTGGACCTGGGACAGGGGGCCGGGGCTACACCTTC
TRBJ1-6 . TRBD1 TRBV5-5 12 CASDRVGSPLHF TGTGCCAGCGACAGGGTCGGTTCACCCCTCCACTTT
TRBJ1-4 . . TRBV15 14 CATSRDTRAEKLFF TGTGCCACCAGCAGAGATACCAGGGCTGAAAAACTGTTTTTT
TRBJ1-2 . . TRBV25-1 13 CASSAGGNYGYTF TGTGCCAGCAGTGCCGGCGGTAACTATGGCTACACCTTC
TRBJ1-6 . . TRBV11-2 14 CASSRGAGSSPLHF TGTGCCAGCAGCCGGGGGGCAGGGTCCTCACCCCTCCACTTT
TRBJ2-1 few TRBD2 TRBV5-1 15 CASSLGTSPNVEQFF TGCGCCAGCAGCCTAGGGACTAGCCCTAACGTAGAGCAGTTCTTC
TRBJ1-1 . . TRBV29-1 12 CSVSKDTTEAFF TGCAGCGTTTCCAAGGACACCACTGAAGCTTTCTTT
TRBJ2-2 few TRBD2 TRBV9 17 CASSLRTSGIGTGELFF TGTGCCAGCAGCCTCCGGACTAGCGGGATTGGCACCGGGGAGCTGTTTTTT
TRBJ1-2 . . TRBV28 14 CASQLGGGNYGYTF TGTGCCAGCCAACTTGGGGGGGGAAACTATGGCTACACCTTC
TRBJ2-2 . . TRBV20-1 15 CSASSPGGTGGELFF TGCAGTGCTAGTTCGCCCGGGGGAACAGGCGGGGAGCTGTTTTTT
TRBJ1-2 . TRBD1 TRBV2 13 CANRTGGDYGYTF TGTGCCAACCGGACAGGGGGCGACTATGGCTACACCTTC
TRBJ1-2 . . TRBV7-8 16 CASSSPQRGGNYGYTF TGTGCCAGCAGCTCCCCGCAACGGGGTGGCAACTATGGCTACACCTTC
TRBJ1-5 few TRBD1 TRBV7-9 14 CASSAGQGNQPQHF TGTGCCAGCAGCGCGGGACAGGGCAATCAGCCCCAGCATTTT
TRBJ1-2 few TRBD1 TRBV5-5 13 CASSEQGNYGYTF TGTGCCAGCAGCGAACAGGGGAACTATGGCTACACCTTC